This TCR beta chain came from a study of T cell responses to AZD1222 COVID-19 vaccine. TCRdb's table, derived via immunoSEQ multiplex PCR, lists solely in-frame clones and lacks some. The table shows about 150,000 clones, with roughly 91% occurring only once. Germline CDR1 MNHEY, CDR2 SVGAGI. The CDR3 extends over 15 amino acids. V gave up 7 bases and J gave up 6 bases; unmatched junction bases: 6. The sequence was collected from an adult in good health. The chain has TRBV6-5 and TRBJ2-2, with 12 bases that match TRBD2. Sequencing was performed on peripheral blood, taken on day 0 of AZD1222 vaccination. This CDR3 is CASNPGLAGSGELFF. The CDR3 DNA follows: TGTGCCAGCAACCCGGGACTAGCGGGTTCCGGGGAGCTGTTTTTT.